The rows below give T cell receptor beta chains drawn from one sample of a study of shared clonotypes between healthy human individuals. Some clones are missing from TCRdb's copy, which holds only in-frame ones; the method was immunoSEQ multiplex PCR. The sample includes about 2 million clones, 90% to 95% of them seen just once. The sequencing input was naive CD4+ T cells sorted from blood. Receptor source: a man aged 18 to 30 in good health. The CDR3 runs from the conserved cysteine through the conserved F or W. The D gene is left open where the match is weak. Rows may omit the clone size; those that give it use once, few, many or a size class.

size | J | V | D | CDR3 | DNA
. | TRBJ2-3 | TRBV11-2 | TRBD1 | CASSLEGTGRTQYF | TGTGCCAGCAGCTTAGAAGGGACAGGAAGGACGCAGTATTTT
. | TRBJ2-2 | TRBV5-1 | . | CASSWQGSTNTGELFF | TGCGCCAGCAGCTGGCAGGGGTCCACGAACACCGGGGAGCTGTTTTTT
. | TRBJ2-7 | TRBV14 | . | CASSPGIVSYEQYF | TGTGCCAGCAGCCCAGGCATTGTCTCCTACGAGCAGTACTTC
. | TRBJ2-7 | TRBV5-4 | . | CASSSRDRLGRGYEQYF | TGTGCCAGCAGCTCGCGAGACAGGTTAGGCAGGGGATACGAGCAGTACTTC
. | TRBJ1-2 | TRBV19 | TRBD1 | CASSPGPGQGGYGYTF | TGTGCCAGTAGTCCCGGCCCGGGACAGGGGGGCTATGGCTACACCTTC
. | TRBJ2-2 | TRBV7-2 | . | CASSLGHANTGELFF | TGTGCCAGCAGCTTAGGTCATGCGAACACCGGGGAGCTGTTTTTT
. | TRBJ2-4 | TRBV6-6 | . | CASSYSGDIQYF | TGTGCCAGCAGTTACTCGGGGGACATTCAGTACTTC
. | TRBJ1-3 | TRBV19 | TRBD1 | CASRMTIRDRGNTIYF | TGTGCCAGTAGGATGACGATCCGGGACAGGGGAAACACCATATATTTT
. | TRBJ1-2 | TRBV2 | TRBD1 | CASSDWQGAVYGYTF | TGTGCCAGCAGTGATTGGCAGGGGGCCGTCTATGGCTACACCTTC
. | TRBJ1-2 | TRBV2 | TRBD1 | CASSGGTGYGYTF | TGTGCCAGCAGTGGAGGGACAGGCTATGGCTACACCTTC
. | TRBJ1-6 | TRBV30 | . | CAWSGQSSYNSPLHF | TGTGCCTGGAGTGGACAGAGCTCCTATAATTCACCCCTCCACTTT
. | TRBJ2-3 | TRBV9 | TRBD2 | CASSIGTSDTDTQYF | TGTGCCAGCAGCATCGGGACTAGCGACACAGATACGCAGTATTTT
. | TRBJ2-2 | TRBV28 | TRBD1 | CASSPRGLGTGELFF | TGTGCCAGCAGCCCCAGGGGGCTCGGCACCGGGGAGCTGTTTTTT
. | TRBJ2-5 | TRBV28 | . | CASSLSTLRGGGETQYF | TGTGCCAGCAGTTTATCAACCCTCAGGGGAGGAGGAGAGACCCAGTACTTC
. | TRBJ1-5 | TRBV5-8 | TRBD1 | CASNGGQGYQPQHF | TGTGCCAGCAACGGGGGACAGGGCTATCAGCCCCAGCATTTT
. | TRBJ2-2 | TRBV5-1 | . | CASQSTGFTGELFF | TGCGCCAGCCAATCGACAGGATTCACCGGGGAGCTGTTTTTT
. | TRBJ2-1 | TRBV7-2 | . | CASSPWQDLYNEQFF | TGTGCCAGCAGCCCCTGGCAGGACCTATACAATGAGCAGTTCTTC
. | TRBJ1-1 | TRBV7-9 | . | CASSLVPGGTRSAEAFF | TGTGCCAGCAGCTTAGTCCCGGGAGGAACAAGATCCGCTGAAGCTTTCTTT
. | TRBJ2-3 | TRBV4-3 | . | CASSQEVAAGRTDTQYF | TGCGCCAGCAGCCAAGAAGTAGCGGCGGGGCGCACAGATACGCAGTATTTT
. | TRBJ2-7 | TRBV27 | TRBD1 | CASSPRDRVREQYF | TGTGCCAGCAGTCCCCGGGACAGGGTCCGCGAGCAGTACTTC
. | TRBJ1-1 | TRBV7-9 | . | CASYGLNTEAFF | TGTGCCAGCTACGGGCTGAACACTGAAGCTTTCTTT
. | TRBJ2-7 | TRBV18 | . | CASSPGVPYEQYF | TGTGCCAGCTCACCGGGGGTCCCCTACGAGCAGTACTTC
few | TRBJ2-1 | TRBV9 | . | CASSSGLDLSYNEQFF | TGTGCCAGCAGCTCCGGCCTAGATCTGTCCTACAATGAGCAGTTCTTC
. | TRBJ1-2 | TRBV6-5 | . | CASSPGALYGYTF | TGTGCCAGCAGTCCGGGGGCCCTCTATGGCTACACCTTC
. | TRBJ2-3 | TRBV5-1 | . | CASRASGTDTQYF | TGCGCCAGCAGGGCTAGCGGCACAGATACGCAGTATTTT
. | TRBJ2-2 | TRBV6-1 | TRBD1 | CASSLTGADTGELFF | TGTGCCAGCAGTCTGACAGGGGCGGACACCGGGGAGCTGTTTTTT
. | TRBJ1-5 | TRBV2 | TRBD1 | CASSEGTGVGQPQHF | TGTGCCAGCAGTGAAGGGACAGGGGTCGGTCAGCCCCAGCATTTT
. | TRBJ2-5 | TRBV18 | . | CASSPMEGVGETQYF | TGTGCCAGCTCACCTATGGAAGGGGTGGGAGAGACCCAGTACTTC
. | TRBJ1-3 | TRBV10-3 | . | CAISESPRRGFDTIYF | TGTGCCATCAGTGAGTCTCCAAGGCGGGGATTCGACACCATATATTTT
. | TRBJ1-3 | TRBV6-6 | . | CASSYSGGSFGNTIYF | TGTGCCAGCAGTTACTCGGGAGGGAGCTTTGGAAACACCATATATTTT
. | TRBJ2-1 | TRBV28 | . | CASSRQGGSYNEQFF | TGTGCCAGCAGTCGACAGGGAGGATCCTACAATGAGCAGTTCTTC
. | TRBJ2-1 | TRBV5-1 | TRBD1 | CASSLEVGQGYNEQFF | TGCGCCAGCAGCTTGGAAGTGGGACAGGGGTACAATGAGCAGTTCTTC
once | TRBJ2-2 | TRBV29-1 | . | CSALRAGTSNTGELFF | TGCAGTGCTCTCCGGGCCGGGACTTCGAACACCGGGGAGCTGTTTTTT
. | TRBJ2-1 | TRBV2 | TRBD2 | CASRKTSATYNEQFF | TGTGCCAGCAGAAAGACTAGCGCAACCTACAATGAGCAGTTCTTC
. | TRBJ1-1 | TRBV5-8 | . | CASSLTQGGAFF | TGTGCCAGCAGCCTGACTCAAGGTGGGGCTTTCTTT
. | TRBJ2-7 | TRBV18 | . | CASSPPGFSYEQYF | TGTGCCAGCTCACCTCCAGGTTTCTCCTACGAGCAGTACTTC
. | TRBJ1-5 | TRBV10-3 | TRBD1 | CAISDPVGQGGQPQHF | TGTGCCATCAGTGATCCTGTGGGACAGGGAGGCCAGCCCCAGCATTTT
. | TRBJ2-1 | TRBV2 | . | CASTLGLATYNEQFF | TGTGCCAGCACCCTCGGGCTAGCTACCTACAATGAGCAGTTCTTC
. | TRBJ2-7 | TRBV9 | . | CASSAGVSGEQYF | TGTGCCAGCAGCGCCGGCGTGAGTGGCGAGCAGTACTTC
. | TRBJ1-1 | TRBV5-1 | TRBD1 | CASTPGTGKEGREAFF | TGCGCCAGCACCCCTGGGACAGGAAAGGAGGGACGAGAAGCTTTCTTT
. | TRBJ1-1 | TRBV27 | . | CASRKGTEAFF | TGTGCCAGTCGGAAGGGCACTGAAGCTTTCTTT
. | TRBJ1-1 | TRBV30 | . | CAWTGTRPFLNTEAFF | TGTGCCTGGACCGGGACAAGGCCCTTCCTGAACACTGAAGCTTTCTTT
once | TRBJ2-7 | TRBV6-6 | . | CASRVWPDGYEQYF | TGTGCCAGCCGCGTGTGGCCAGACGGCTACGAGCAGTACTTC
few | TRBJ1-1 | TRBV29-1 | . | CSVGYTEAFF | TGCAGCGTAGGGTACACTGAAGCTTTCTTT
. | TRBJ2-1 | TRBV19 | TRBD2 | CASTPTSGIYNEQFF | TGTGCCAGCACCCCGACTAGCGGAATCTACAATGAGCAGTTCTTC
. | TRBJ2-3 | TRBV10-3 | . | CAITRDGTDTQYF | TGTGCCATCACCAGAGACGGCACAGATACGCAGTATTTT